This T cell receptor beta chain was profiled in a study of CD8 T cells in ankylosing spondylitis. Study results and caveats: Existing reports had already noted some motif variants in reactive arthritis synovial fluid and blood. Typical of ankylosing spondylitis blood, it appeared, was a TCR beta motif of several highly homologous variants.

This clonotype was observed a few times. What it recognizes is unknown. MiXCR, applied by TCRdb to the 5' RACE reads, yields one record per CDR3 protein. The table has some 350,000 distinct CDR3 sequences, roughly 14% seen once; the top ten hold 1.1%. The J segment lost 3 bases and the V segment lost 7 bases, leaving 3 bases of the junction unmatched. Germline V gene lookup returns CDR1 MNHEY and CDR2 SVGEGT. The CDR3 is 13 residues long. This clonotype was sampled from a male donor with ankylosing spondylitis or in good health (not recorded which). Sequenced input: blood, either unsorted or a sorted T cell fraction (not recorded which). The chain has TRBV6-2 or TRBV6-3 and TRBJ2-1; 7 bases are shared with TRBD2. The CDR3 is CASTRGDYNEQFF. The CDR3 bases are TGTGCCAGCACTCGGGGGGACTACAATGAGCAGTTCTTC.